One sample yielded the 21 T cell receptor beta chains listed below, sequenced in a study of OX40 agonist ivuxolimab in advanced cancers. Library creation used the immunoSEQ multiplex PCR assay. TCRdb obtained this table from immuneACCESS and retained in-frame rearrangements with V and J assigned. These tables miss some clones; where compared with another copy, unresolved V genes account for less than half of the shortfall, and the remainder is unexplained. For this sample the table gives 91,000 or so clones, of which 80% to 90% were detected only once. The ten biggest clones cover around 2% of the sample. The sample was CD4+ or CD8+ T cells sorted from blood, taken in a trial of the OX40 agonist ivuxolimab. These receptors came from an adult with an advanced solid tumor such as melanoma, head and neck, liver or kidney cancer.

The J gene is TRBJ1-6, the V gene TRBV6-5; tentative D call: TRBD1 (6 bases). Trimming removed 6 bases from V and 8 bases from J, with 14 bases in between. Germline V gives CDR1 MNHEY, CDR2 SVGAGI. The CDR3 spans 14 residues. Written as DNA, the CDR3 is TGTGCCAGCAGACGTACAGGGTCCTATTCACCCCTCCACTTT. Encoded protein: CASRRTGSYSPLHF.

This chain connects TRBV28 to TRBJ2-7; D not resolved. The V end lost 1 base, the J end lost 2 bases, and 12 bases lay between the germline ends. The germline CDR1 and CDR2 sequences are MDHEN and SYDVKM. The CDR3 consists of 15 residues. This CDR3 reads CASSLSRAWAYEQYF. The CDR3 nucleotides are TGTGCCAGCAGTTTATCCCGGGCCTGGGCCTACGAGCAGTACTTC.

This chain links TRBV28 with TRBJ2-3; 10 nucleotides agree with TRBD1. V shed 4 bases and J 1 base; nucleotides not matched to a gene: 2. The CDR3 runs 15 residues. Germline V gene lookup returns CDR1 MDHEN and CDR2 SYDVKM. Here the CDR3 reads CASSSGTGGTDTQYF. In DNA form, the CDR3 reads TGTGCCAGCAGTTCAGGGACAGGGGGCACAGATACGCAGTATTTT.

This clone was recorded a few times. This chain uses TRBV19 with TRBJ2-7; tentatively, D is TRBD1 (6 bases). Germline CDR1 is LNHDA and CDR2 is SQIVND (reference sequence). The V and J ends lost 4 bases and 5 bases respectively, with 18 bases between them. This CDR3 contains 15 residues. This CDR3 reads CASSTLGTPSHEQYF. The CDR3 nucleotides are TGTGCCAGTAGTACACTCGGGACACCATCCCACGAGCAGTACTTC.

The rearrangement joins TRBV10-1 to TRBJ2-1; D may be TRBD2 (5 bases). The CDR3 contains 13 residues. V was pared by 6 bases and J by 7 bases, with 13 bases between. The germline gives CDR1 WNHNN, CDR2 SYGVQD (reference sequence). Here the CDR3 DNA reads TGCGCCAGCAGCTTTGAGGGTTTGAATGAGCAGTTCTTC. Protein product: CASSFEGLNEQFF.

V and J are TRBV5-1 and TRBJ2-6, with D perhaps matching TRBD1 or TRBD2 (5 bases each). Trimming cost V 0 bases and J 3 bases, with 10 bases left between them. Germline CDR1 SGHRS, CDR2 YFSETQ. This CDR3 spans 16 amino acids. The chain's CDR3 is CASSLAGAGGANVLTF. DNA of the CDR3: TGCGCCAGCAGCTTGGCCGGGGCCGGTGGGGCCAACGTCCTGACTTTC.

The rearrangement links TRBV15 to TRBJ2-1; D is perhaps TRBD1 or TRBD2 (7 bases each). Trimming shortened V by 5 bases and J by 6 bases, and 20 bases separated the two germline ends. The CDR3 runs 16 residues. Per the germline V gene, CDR1 is LNHNV and CDR2 is YYDKDF (reference sequence). CDR3 amino acids: CATSHTSAEGANEQFF. The CDR3 DNA follows: TGTGCCACCAGCCACACTAGCGCAGAGGGGGCCAATGAGCAGTTCTTC.

This clone was observed a handful of times. This chain links TRBV6-1 with TRBJ1-3; TRBD1 agrees at 7 bases. The V gene's germline CDR1 is MNHNS and CDR2 SASEGT. The V and J ends lost 6 bases and 8 bases, in that order; junction bases with no gene match: 13. The CDR3 has 15 amino acids. CDR3 residues: CASRMTYRGDDTIYF. The CDR3 DNA is TGTGCCAGCAGGATGACATACAGGGGCGATGACACCATATATTTT.

The genes are TRBV29-1 and TRBJ1-1, with D unresolved. V shed 1 base and J shed 5 bases, with 14 bases lying between them. Germline CDR1 and CDR2: SQVTM and ANQGSEA. CDR3 length: 14 amino acids. This chain's CDR3 is CSVEVAKGGTEAFF. In nucleotides, the CDR3 is TGCAGCGTTGAAGTAGCGAAGGGAGGGACTGAAGCTTTCTTT.

This chain uses TRBV29-1 with TRBJ2-2, with TRBD1 identical over 7 bases. The germline CDR1 and CDR2 sequences are SQVTM and ANQGSEA. The CDR3 is 14 amino acids. V dropped 5 bases and J dropped 6; count of bases not matched to a gene: 9. For the CDR3, the DNA is TGCAGCGTTCAGAGCCAGGGGGATGCCGGGGAGCTGTTTTTT. This encodes CSVQSQGDAGELFF.

The genes are TRBV5-1 and TRBJ2-4; 10 nucleotides align to TRBD1. CDR3 length equals 16 residues. The germline CDR1 and CDR2 sequences are SGHRS and YFSETQ. V was pared by 0 bases and J by 5 bases, with 5 bases of the junction left unmatched. The chain's CDR3 is CASSLVSGTGENIQYF. CDR3 coding DNA: TGCGCCAGCAGCTTGGTATCGGGGACAGGGGAAAACATTCAGTACTTC.

This chain links TRBV5-1 with TRBJ2-7; 8 bases are a match to TRBD1. V trimming: 4 bases; J trimming: 3 bases; junction bases outside the gene matches: 6. This CDR3 region has 14 residues. CDR1 SGHRS and CDR2 YFSETQ come from the germline V gene. The CDR3 spells CASSPRTGSYEQYF. The CDR3 DNA follows: TGCGCCAGCAGCCCACGGACAGGGAGCTACGAGCAGTACTTC.

The chain uses TRBV29-1 and TRBJ1-1, with D unresolved. The length of the CDR3 is 11 residues. The germline gives CDR1 SQVTM, CDR2 ANQGSEA. V lost 7 bases and J lost 1, with 7 bases in between. CDR3 protein: CSAAGNTEAFF. The DNA of the CDR3 is TGCAGCGCCGCCGGGAACACTGAAGCTTTCTTT.

Remarks on this clone: At one boundary the junction diverges from the germline segment, which might be a read error. This chain links TRBV11-2 with TRBJ2-1, with D unresolved. The CDR3 length is 11 residues. Germline values: CDR1 SGHAT, CDR2 FQNNGV. The CDR3 region has the DNA TGTGCCAGCAGCTTCTACTATGAGCAGTTCTTC. Translating it yields CASSFYYEQFF.

This clone was seen only a few times. This chain uses TRBV28 with TRBJ2-5; 8 bases match TRBD2. The CDR3 loop spans 16 amino acids. The germline CDR1 and CDR2 sequences are MDHEN and SYDVKM. V was pared by 5 bases and J by 0 bases, with 8 bases of the junction left unmatched. CDR3 residues: CASSPWGSGNQETQYF. The CDR3, as DNA: TGTGCCAGCAGTCCCTGGGGTAGCGGGAACCAAGAGACCCAGTACTTC.

This sequence joins TRBV28 and TRBJ2-7; 9 positions match TRBD2. CDR1 and CDR2 (germline): MDHEN, SYDVKM. The CDR3 has 15 amino acids. The V and J ends lost 5 bases and 5 bases, in that order; junction bases with no gene match: 10. In nucleotides, the CDR3 is TGTGCCAGCAGTCTCCAGGCGGGAGGGTCCAACGAGCAGTACTTC. This gives the protein CASSLQAGGSNEQYF.

This chain joins TRBV27 and TRBJ2-7; D tentatively reads TRBD1 or TRBD2 (5 bases each). CDR3 length equals 12 residues. V lost 8 bases and J lost 9, with 17 bases in between. The V gene's germline CDR1 is MNHEY and CDR2 SMNVEV (reference sequence). Here the CDR3 reads CASGPGTRRQYF. CDR3 DNA sequence: TGTGCCAGCGGGCCCGGGACCAGACGGCAGTACTTC.

The chain uses TRBV6-1 and TRBJ1-1; no definite D call. Germline V lookup: CDR1 MNHNS, CDR2 SASEGT. Trimming shortened V by 1 base and J by 2 bases, and 8 bases separated the two germline ends. The CDR3 runs to 14 residues. The CDR3 reads CASSEGNFNTEAFF. The CDR3 DNA is TGTGCCAGCAGTGAAGGAAACTTCAACACTGAAGCTTTCTTT.

The chain couples TRBV7-2 to TRBJ2-7; D unclear. This CDR3 is built from 16 residues. Germline CDR1 reads SGHTA; CDR2 reads FQGNSA. V lost 5 bases to trimming and J lost 0 bases, with 17 bases between them. This CDR3 reads CASSQPLNRNSYEQYF. CDR3 nucleotide sequence: TGTGCCAGCAGCCAACCCCTGAACAGAAACTCCTACGAGCAGTACTTC.

The gene calls are TRBV5-1 and TRBJ2-1; TRBD1 or TRBD2 may be the D gene (5 bases each). The CDR3 length is 15 residues. Trimming removed 0 bases at V and 5 bases at J, with 12 bases between. Per germline, CDR1 SGHRS and CDR2 YFSETQ. CDR3 loop: CASSLVPGQDNEQFF. Written as DNA, the CDR3 is TGCGCCAGCAGCTTGGTTCCGGGGCAGGACAATGAGCAGTTCTTC.

The J gene is TRBJ1-2, the V gene TRBV6-5, with a possible D match to TRBD1 (6 bases). The CDR3 is made up of 14 amino acids. V was cut by 2 bases and J by 3 bases, with 10 bases left in between. Germline loops: CDR1 MNHEY, CDR2 SVGAGI. The CDR3 protein is CASSYGGADYGYTF. The CDR3, as DNA: TGTGCCAGCAGTTACGGGGGGGCGGACTATGGCTACACCTTC.